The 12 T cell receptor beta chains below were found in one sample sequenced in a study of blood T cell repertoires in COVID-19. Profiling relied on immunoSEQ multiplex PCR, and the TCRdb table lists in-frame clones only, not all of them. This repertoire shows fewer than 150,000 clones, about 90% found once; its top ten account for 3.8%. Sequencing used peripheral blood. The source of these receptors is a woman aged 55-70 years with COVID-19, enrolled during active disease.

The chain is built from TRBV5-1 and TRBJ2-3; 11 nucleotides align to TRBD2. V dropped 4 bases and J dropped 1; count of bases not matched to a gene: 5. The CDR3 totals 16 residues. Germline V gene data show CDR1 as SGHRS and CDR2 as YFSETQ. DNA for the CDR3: TGCGCCAGCAGCCCCACTAGCGGGGGCGGCACAGATACGCAGTATTTT. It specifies CASSPTSGGGTDTQYF.

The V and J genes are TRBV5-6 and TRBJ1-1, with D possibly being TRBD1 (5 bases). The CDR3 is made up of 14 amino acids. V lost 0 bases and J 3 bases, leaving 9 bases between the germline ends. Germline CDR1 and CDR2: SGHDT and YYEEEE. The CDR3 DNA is TGTGCCAGCAGCTTGGGGGGCCGGGACACTGAAGCTTTCTTT. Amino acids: CASSLGGRDTEAFF.

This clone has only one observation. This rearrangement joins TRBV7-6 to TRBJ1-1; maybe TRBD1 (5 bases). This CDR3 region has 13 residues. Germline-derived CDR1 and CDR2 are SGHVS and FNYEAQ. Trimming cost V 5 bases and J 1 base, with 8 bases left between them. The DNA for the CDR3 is TGTGCCAGCAGCCAAGACAGGAACACTGAAGCTTTCTTT. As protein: CASSQDRNTEAFF.

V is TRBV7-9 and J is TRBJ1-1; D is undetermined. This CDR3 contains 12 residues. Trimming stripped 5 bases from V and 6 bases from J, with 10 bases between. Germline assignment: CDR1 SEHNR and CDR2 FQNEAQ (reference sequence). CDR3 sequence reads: CASSVPVAEAFF. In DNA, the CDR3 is TGTGCCAGCAGCGTTCCGGTAGCTGAAGCTTTCTTT.

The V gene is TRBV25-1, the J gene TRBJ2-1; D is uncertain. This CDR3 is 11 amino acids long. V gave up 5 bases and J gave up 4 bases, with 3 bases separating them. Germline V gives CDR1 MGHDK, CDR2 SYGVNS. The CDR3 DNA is TGTGCCAGCAGTTTATACAATGAGCAGTTCTTC. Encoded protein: CASSLYNEQFF. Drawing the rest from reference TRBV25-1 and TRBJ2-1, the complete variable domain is EADIYQTPRYLVIGTGKKITLECSQTMGHDKMYWYQQDPGMELHLIHYSYGVNSTEKGDLSSESTVSRIRTEHFPLTLESARPSHTSQYLCASSLYNEQFFGPGTRLTVL.

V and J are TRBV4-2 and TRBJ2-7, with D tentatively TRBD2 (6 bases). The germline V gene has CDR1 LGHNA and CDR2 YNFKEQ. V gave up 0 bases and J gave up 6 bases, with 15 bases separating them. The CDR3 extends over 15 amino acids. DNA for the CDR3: TGTGCCAGCAGCCAAGATTCCGGGGGTGGCGGCGAGCAGTACTTC. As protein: CASSQDSGGGGEQYF.

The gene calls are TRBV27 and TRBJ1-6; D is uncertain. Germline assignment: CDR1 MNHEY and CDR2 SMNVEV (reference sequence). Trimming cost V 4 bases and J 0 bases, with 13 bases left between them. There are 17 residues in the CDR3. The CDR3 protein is CASSSHFGSSYNSPLHF. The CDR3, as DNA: TGTGCCAGCAGTTCACATTTCGGGAGCTCCTATAATTCACCCCTCCACTTT.

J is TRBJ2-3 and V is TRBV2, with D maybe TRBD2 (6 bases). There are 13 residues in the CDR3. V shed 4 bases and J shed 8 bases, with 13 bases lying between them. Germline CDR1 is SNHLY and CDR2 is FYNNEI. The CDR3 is CASSGTTAGTQYF. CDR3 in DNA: TGTGCCAGCAGTGGGACTACTGCGGGTACGCAGTATTTT.

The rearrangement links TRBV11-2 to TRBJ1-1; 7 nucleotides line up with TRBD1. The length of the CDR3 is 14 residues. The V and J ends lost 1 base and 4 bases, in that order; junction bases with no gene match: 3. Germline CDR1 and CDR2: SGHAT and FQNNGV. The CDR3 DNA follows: TGTGCCAGCAGCTTAGGACAGGGAAGCACTGAAGCTTTCTTT. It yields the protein CASSLGQGSTEAFF. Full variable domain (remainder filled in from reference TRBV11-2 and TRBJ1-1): EAGVAQSPRYKIIEKRQSVAFWCNPISGHATLYWYQQILGQGPKLLIQFQNNGVVDDSQLPKDRFSAERLKGVDSTLKIQPAKLEDSAVYLCASSLGQGSTEAFFGQGTRLTVV.

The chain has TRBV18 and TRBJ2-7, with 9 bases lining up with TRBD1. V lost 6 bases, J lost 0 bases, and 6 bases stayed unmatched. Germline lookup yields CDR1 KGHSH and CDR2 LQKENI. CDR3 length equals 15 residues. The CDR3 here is CASSPGQGSSYEQYF. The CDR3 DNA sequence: TGTGCCAGCTCCCCGGGACAGGGAAGCTCCTACGAGCAGTACTTC.

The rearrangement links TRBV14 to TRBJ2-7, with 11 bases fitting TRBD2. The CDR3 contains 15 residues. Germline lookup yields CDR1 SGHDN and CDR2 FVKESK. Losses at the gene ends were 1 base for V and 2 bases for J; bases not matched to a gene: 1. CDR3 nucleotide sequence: TGTGCCAGCAGCCAAGTAGCGGGGGGGACCTACGAGCAGTACTTC. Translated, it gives CASSQVAGGTYEQYF.

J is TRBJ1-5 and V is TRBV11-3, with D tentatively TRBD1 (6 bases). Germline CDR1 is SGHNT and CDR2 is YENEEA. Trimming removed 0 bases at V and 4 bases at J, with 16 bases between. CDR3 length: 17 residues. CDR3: CASSLDRTGQLNQPQHF. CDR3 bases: TGTGCCAGCAGCTTAGATCGTACCGGACAGCTAAATCAGCCCCAGCATTTT.